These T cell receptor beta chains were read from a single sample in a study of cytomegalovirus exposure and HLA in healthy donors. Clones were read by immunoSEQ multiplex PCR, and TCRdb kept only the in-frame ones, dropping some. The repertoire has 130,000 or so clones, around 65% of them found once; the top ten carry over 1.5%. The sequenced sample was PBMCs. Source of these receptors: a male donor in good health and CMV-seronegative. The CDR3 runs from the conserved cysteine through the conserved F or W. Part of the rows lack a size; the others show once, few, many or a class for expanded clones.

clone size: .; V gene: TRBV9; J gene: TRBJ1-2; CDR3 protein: CASSPTGAPDGYTF
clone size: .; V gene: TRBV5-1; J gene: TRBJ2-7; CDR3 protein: CASSQGLAGLYEQYF
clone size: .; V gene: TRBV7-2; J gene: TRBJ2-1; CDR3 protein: CASSLAGGPSYNEQFF
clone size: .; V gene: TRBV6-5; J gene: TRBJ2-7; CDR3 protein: CASTGASGLTYEQYF
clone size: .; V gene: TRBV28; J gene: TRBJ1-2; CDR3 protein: CATPDRVGGGGYPF
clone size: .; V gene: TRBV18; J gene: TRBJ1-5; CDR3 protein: CASSQDTTGPQHF
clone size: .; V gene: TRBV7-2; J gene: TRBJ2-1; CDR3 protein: CASSPPGLEQFF
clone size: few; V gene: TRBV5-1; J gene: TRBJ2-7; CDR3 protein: CASSLVTGTVSNEQYF
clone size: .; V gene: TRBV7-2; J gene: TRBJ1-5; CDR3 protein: CSSTPGPSGNQPQHF
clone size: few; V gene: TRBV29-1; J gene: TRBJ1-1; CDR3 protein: CSVEVQATEAFF
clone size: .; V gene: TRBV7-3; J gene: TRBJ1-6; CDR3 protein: CASSLRDRGLNSPLHF
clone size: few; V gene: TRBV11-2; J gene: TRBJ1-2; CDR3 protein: CASSLGDGGYGYTF
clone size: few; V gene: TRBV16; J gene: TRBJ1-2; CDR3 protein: CASSQTGLGGYTF
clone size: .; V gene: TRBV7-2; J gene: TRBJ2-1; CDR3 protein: CASSLAGVRDEQFF
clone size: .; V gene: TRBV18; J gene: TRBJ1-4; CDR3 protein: CASSRGGEKLFF
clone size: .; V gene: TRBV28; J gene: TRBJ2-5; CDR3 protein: CASSFRRGKGGNQETQYF
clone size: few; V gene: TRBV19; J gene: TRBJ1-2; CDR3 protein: CASSINSRHPNYGYTF
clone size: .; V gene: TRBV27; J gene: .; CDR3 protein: CASSFSGATYEQYF
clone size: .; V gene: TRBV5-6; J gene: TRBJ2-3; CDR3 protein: CASSSPGLVTDTQYF
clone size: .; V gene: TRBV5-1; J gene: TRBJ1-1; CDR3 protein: CASSARPGRGLFTEAFF
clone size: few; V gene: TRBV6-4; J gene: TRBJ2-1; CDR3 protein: CASSHGYEQFF
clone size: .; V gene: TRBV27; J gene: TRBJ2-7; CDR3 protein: CASSPWDTGYEQYF
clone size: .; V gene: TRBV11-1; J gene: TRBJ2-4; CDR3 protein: CASSLPLAGKGNIQYF
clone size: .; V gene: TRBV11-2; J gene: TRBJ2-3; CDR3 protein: CASLPGSTDTQYF
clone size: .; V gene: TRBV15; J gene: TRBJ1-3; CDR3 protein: CATSRERPMRELSSGNTIYF
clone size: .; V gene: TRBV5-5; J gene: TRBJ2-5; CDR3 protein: CASSPGQGFETQYF
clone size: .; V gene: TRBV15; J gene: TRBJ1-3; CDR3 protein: CATSRQGTPGNTIYF
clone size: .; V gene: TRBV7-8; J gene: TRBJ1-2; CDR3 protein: CASSLGDSYGYTF
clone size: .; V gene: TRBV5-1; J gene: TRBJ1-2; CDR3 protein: CASSWGLDRGGDGYTF
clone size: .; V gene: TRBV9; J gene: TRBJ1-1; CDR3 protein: CASSVGQGLTNTEAFF
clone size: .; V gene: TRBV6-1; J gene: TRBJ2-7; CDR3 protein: CASTRAHQVPYEQYF
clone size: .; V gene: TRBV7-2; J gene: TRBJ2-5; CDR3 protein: CASSRPGQVETQYF
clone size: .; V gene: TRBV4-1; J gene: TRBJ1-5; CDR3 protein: CASSQVGAGSGPQHF
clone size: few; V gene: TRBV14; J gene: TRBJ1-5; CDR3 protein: CASSQGGPQHF
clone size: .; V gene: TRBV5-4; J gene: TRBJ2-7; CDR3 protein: CASSSTRVGSSYEQYF